This T cell receptor (beta chain) appears in the sequencing data of a study of blood T cell repertoires in COVID-19. Across the whole study: Donors in the United States, Italy and Spain gave samples during acute or convalescent COVID-19. T cells, B-cell-depleted T cells, or PBMCs supplied cDNA or gDNA.

Germline V gene data show CDR1 as MGHRA and CDR2 as YSYEKL. J lost 4 bases, V lost 5 bases, and 7 bases had no gene match. The CDR3 extends over 15 amino acids. As processed by the authors: For nucleated cells, counts were estimated from reference gene primer amplification. Profiled with immunoSEQ multiplex PCR; TCRdb holds only in-frame clones, not every one. The V and J calls and clone size are taken from that table; D and trimming were inferred from the DNA. Of about 190,000 clones in the sample, 88% were seen once. The chain recombines TRBV4-1 with TRBJ2-7; 11 positions agree with TRBD2. Sequenced input: peripheral blood. This TCR derives from a man aged 25 to 40 with acute or convalescent COVID-19. The CDR3 loop is CASSSSGTSGYEQYF. The CDR3, as DNA: TGCGCCAGCAGCTCCTCCGGGACTAGCGGTTACGAGCAGTACTTC.